These T cell receptor beta chains were read from a single sample in a study of blood T cell repertoires in COVID-19. Sequenced by immunoSEQ multiplex PCR; TCRdb stores in-frame clones only, minus some. The sample includes roughly 260,000 clones, about 89% of them seen just once. The sequenced sample was PBMCs or T cells enriched from blood (not recorded which). The receptors derive from a human donor in a cohort exposed to, infected with or recovered from COVID-19 (not recorded which). The donor label of this sample is uncertain. The CDR3 runs from the conserved cysteine through the conserved F or W. D genes are given only for firm matches. Clone size is shown for a subset of rows, as once, few, many or a class of expanded clone.

>TRBJ1-5|TRBD1|TRBV20-1|19|-
TGCAGTGCTAGTCCCAGAACAGGGGGCTTTATACATAGCAATCAGCCCCAGCATTTT
CSASPRTGGFIHSNQPQHF
>TRBJ2-5|TRBD2|TRBV11-3|16|-
TGTGCCAGCAGCTCACCCGGGACTAGCGGGCCGGAGACCCAGTACTTC
CASSSPGTSGPETQYF
>TRBJ2-7|TRBD1|TRBV27|13|-
TGTGCCAGCGCACCCAGACAGGGCTACGAGCAGTACTTC
CASAPRQGYEQYF
>TRBJ1-1|-|TRBV6-5|14|-
TGTGCCAGCAGTTTTTATGGGAGTTACACTGAAGCTTTCTTT
CASSFYGSYTEAFF
>TRBJ2-1|-|TRBV4-1|18|-
TGCGCCAGCAGCCGAGGACAACTAATGGTCTTCTCCTACAATGAGCAGTTCTTC
CASSRGQLMVFSYNEQFF
>TRBJ1-1|-|TRBV19|12|-
TGTGCCAGTAGTATAGGGCAGGCCGAAGCTTTCTTT
CASSIGQAEAFF
>TRBJ1-3|TRBD1|TRBV4-1|19|once
TGCGCCAGCAGCCTCAGGCAGGCAGGGGGCATTGTATCTGGAAACACCATATATTTT
CASSLRQAGGIVSGNTIYF
>TRBJ1-2|-|TRBV5-6|15|-
TGTGCCAGCAGCTTGTACCCAGGGTCTAAGGGTGGCTACACCTTC
CASSLYPGSKGGYTF
>TRBJ2-7|-|TRBV5-6|12|-
TGTGCCAGCAGCCTGACAGGTGTCGAGCAGTACTTC
CASSLTGVEQYF
>TRBJ2-6|-|TRBV5-4|17|-
TGTGCCAGCAGCCCCCCGGGGTCCATGGGGGGGGCCAACGTCCTGACTTTC
CASSPPGSMGGANVLTF
>TRBJ1-5|TRBD1|TRBV19|16|-
TGTGCCAGTTTACCAGGGGGACGATTTAGCAATCAGCCCCAGCATTTT
CASLPGGRFSNQPQHF
>TRBJ1-6|TRBD1|TRBV6-5|14|-
TGTGCCAGCAGTTACGGGGACAGTAATTCACCCCTCCACTTT
CASSYGDSNSPLHF
>TRBJ1-2|TRBD1|TRBV7-2|13|-
TGTGCCAGCAGCTTTACAGGGGGGGGTTCCTACACCTTC
CASSFTGGGSYTF
>TRBJ1-4|-|TRBV12-5|15|-
TGTGCTAGTGGTTTAGGGGGAAACGGATATGAAAAACTGTTTTTT
CASGLGGNGYEKLFF
>TRBJ1-1|-|TRBV18|13|-
TGTGCCAGCTCACCAGTAGGGGACACTGAAGCTTTCTTT
CASSPVGDTEAFF
>TRBJ2-2|TRBD2|TRBV24-1|20|-
TGTGCCACCACTAAGTCCTCCGGGACTAGCGGGGGGGAGCACACCGGGGAGCTGTTTTTT
CATTKSSGTSGGEHTGELFF
>TRBJ2-5|TRBD1|TRBV30|15|-
TGTGCCTGGAGTGTGGGGACAGCCCCTCAAGAGACCCAGTACTTC
CAWSVGTAPQETQYF
>TRBJ2-3|-|TRBV30|13|few
TGTGCCGGATCACGACCCCTAGAGGATACGCAGTATTTT
CAGSRPLEDTQYF
>TRBJ2-7|-|TRBV3-1/TRBV3-2|14|once
TGTGCCAGCAGCCAAGACGACTTTAACTACGAGCAGTACTTC
CASSQDDFNYEQYF
>TRBJ1-6|TRBD1|TRBV2|16|-
TGTGCCAGCAGAGACATCCGGACAGGGGACAATTCACCCCTCCACTTT
CASRDIRTGDNSPLHF
>TRBJ2-5|TRBD2|TRBV4-1|16|-
TGCGCCAGCAGCCAAGGGAAAGCGGGGGGTAAGAGAACCCAGTACTTC
CASSQGKAGGKRTQYF